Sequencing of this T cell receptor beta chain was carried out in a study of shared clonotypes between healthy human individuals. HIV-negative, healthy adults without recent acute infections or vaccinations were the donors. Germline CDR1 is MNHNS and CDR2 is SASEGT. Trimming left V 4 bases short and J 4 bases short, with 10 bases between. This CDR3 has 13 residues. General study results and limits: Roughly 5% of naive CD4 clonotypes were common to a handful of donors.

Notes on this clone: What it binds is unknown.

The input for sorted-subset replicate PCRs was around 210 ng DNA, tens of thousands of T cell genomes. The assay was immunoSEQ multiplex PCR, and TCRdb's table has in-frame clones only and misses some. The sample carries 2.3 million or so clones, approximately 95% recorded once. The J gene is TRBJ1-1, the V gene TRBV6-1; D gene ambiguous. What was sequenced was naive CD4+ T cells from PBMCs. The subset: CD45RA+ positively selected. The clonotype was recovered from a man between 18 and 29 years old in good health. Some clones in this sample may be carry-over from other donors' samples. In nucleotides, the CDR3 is TGTGCCAGCAGTGGGTGGGGTGTCACTGAAGCTTTCTTT. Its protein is CASSGWGVTEAFF.